This T cell receptor (beta chain) was recorded in a study of neurological immune-mediated disorders. Study-wide points: The greatest degree of TCR clonal expansion was observed in HTLV-1-associated myelopathy, with the lowest in multiple sclerosis, below that of healthy controls. The expanded clones of different subjects shared no CDR3 amino acid sequences (suggesting private repertoires in all groups).

Described time point: longitudinal time-point 1 (baseline). As healthy controls, volunteers from a blood bank in Maryland, USA, were used. The method for making cDNA was 5'RACE, and it used 10-nucleotide random UMIs. TCRdb re-called the 5' RACE reads through MiXCR, storing one row per CDR3 protein. The repertoire holds 47,000 or so distinct CDR3 sequences, with 9% to 10% as singletons. The table lists this clonotype with many counts. The antigen is undetermined. Deletions cut 1 base from V and 0 bases from J, with 11 bases between. This CDR3 is 16 amino acids long. From germline, CDR1 is LGHNA and CDR2 YSLEER.

The chain joins TRBV4-3 to TRBJ2-3, with D uncertain. The origin of this receptor is a woman aged 40 to 49 in good health. The sequencing sample was made of PBMCs. The CDR3 loop is CASSQVAQASTDTQYF. The CDR3 DNA follows: TGCGCCAGCAGCCAAGTAGCCCAGGCTAGCACAGATACGCAGTATTTT.